Listed here is a single T cell receptor (beta chain). Its antigen remains unknown. The PCR had 60 Vbeta and 13 Jbeta primers. TCRdb's copy holds only in-frame clones and misses some; the assay was immunoSEQ multiplex PCR. This sample carries 150,000 to 200,000 clones, around 85% of them seen once, and the ten largest clones take roughly 10%. The source of the sample is a study of cytomegalovirus exposure and HLA in healthy donors. The CDR3 has 15 residues. CDR1 is SQVTM and CDR2 is ANQGSEA in the germline V gene. The trim removed 5 bases at V and 5 bases at J, leaving 8 bases unmatched. General study results and limits: Researchers reportedly found TCR beta sequences accurately predicted most subjects' HLA-A and HLA-B alleles.

The sequencing input was PBMCs. The sequence derives from a young man in good health and CMV-seropositive. The genes are TRBV29-1 and TRBJ2-2, with TRBD2 matching over 10 bases. The CDR3 reads CSVRGTSAGTGELFF. The CDR3 DNA reads TGCAGCGTTCGCGGGACTAGCGCTGGGACCGGGGAGCTGTTTTTT.